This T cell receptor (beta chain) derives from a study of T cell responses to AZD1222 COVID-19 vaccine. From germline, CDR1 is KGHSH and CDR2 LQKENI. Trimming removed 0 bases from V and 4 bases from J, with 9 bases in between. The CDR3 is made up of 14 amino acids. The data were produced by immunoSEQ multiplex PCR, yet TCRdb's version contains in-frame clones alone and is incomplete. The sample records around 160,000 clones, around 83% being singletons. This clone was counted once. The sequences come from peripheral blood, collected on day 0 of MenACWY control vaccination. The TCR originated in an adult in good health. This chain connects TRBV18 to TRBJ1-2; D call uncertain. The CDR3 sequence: CASSPPDVIYGYTF. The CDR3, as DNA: TGTGCCAGCTCACCACCTGACGTGATCTATGGCTACACCTTC. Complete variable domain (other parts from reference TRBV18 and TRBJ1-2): NAGVMQNPRHLVRRRGQEARLRCSPMKGHSHVYWYRQLPEEGLKFMVYLQKENIIDESGMPKERFSAEFPKEGPSILRIQQVVRGDSAAYFCASSPPDVIYGYTFGSGTRLTVV.